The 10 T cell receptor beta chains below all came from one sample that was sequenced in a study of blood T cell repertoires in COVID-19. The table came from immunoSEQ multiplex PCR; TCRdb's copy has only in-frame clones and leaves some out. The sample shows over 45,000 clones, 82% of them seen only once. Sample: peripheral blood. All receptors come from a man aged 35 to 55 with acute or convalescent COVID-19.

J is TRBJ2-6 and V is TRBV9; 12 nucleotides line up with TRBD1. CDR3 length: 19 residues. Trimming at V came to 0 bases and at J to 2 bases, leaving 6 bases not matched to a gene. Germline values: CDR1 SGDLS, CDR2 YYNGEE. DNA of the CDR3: TGTGCCAGCAGCGTAGTGACCGGGACAGGGGGCGCTGGGGCCAACGTCCTGACTTTC. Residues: CASSVVTGTGGAGANVLTF.

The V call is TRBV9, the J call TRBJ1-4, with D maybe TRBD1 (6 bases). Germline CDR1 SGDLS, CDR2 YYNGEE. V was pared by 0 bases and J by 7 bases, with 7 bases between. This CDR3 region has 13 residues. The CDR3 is CASSVEGGEKLFF. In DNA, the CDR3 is TGTGCCAGCAGCGTAGAAGGGGGTGAAAAACTGTTTTTT. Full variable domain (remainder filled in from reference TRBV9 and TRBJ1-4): DSGVTQTPKHLITATGQRVTLRCSPRSGDLSVYWYQQSLDQGLQFLIQYYNGEERAKGNILERFSAQQFPDLHSELNLSSLELGDSALYFCASSVEGGEKLFFGSGTQLSVL.

CDR3: CATSDLRGGLRETQYF. The CDR3 coding sequence is TGTGCCACCAGTGATTTGAGGGGAGGCCTCCGTGAGACCCAGTACTTC. The rearrangement uses TRBV24-1 and TRBJ2-5; D is possibly TRBD2 (6 bases). V was pared by 0 bases and J by 5 bases, with 15 bases between. The V gene's germline CDR1 is KGHDR and CDR2 SFDVKD. The CDR3 has 16 residues.

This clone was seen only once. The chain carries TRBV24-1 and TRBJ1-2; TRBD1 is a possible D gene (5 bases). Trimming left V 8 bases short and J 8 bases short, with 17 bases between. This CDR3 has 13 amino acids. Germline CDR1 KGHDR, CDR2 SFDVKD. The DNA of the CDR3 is TGTGCCACCATGGGAGGCCTGGGGGGGGGCTACACCTTC. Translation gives CATMGGLGGGYTF.

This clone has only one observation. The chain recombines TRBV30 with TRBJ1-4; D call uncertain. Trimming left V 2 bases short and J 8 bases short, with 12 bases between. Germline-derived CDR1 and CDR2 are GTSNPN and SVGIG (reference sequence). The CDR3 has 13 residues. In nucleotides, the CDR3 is TGTGCCTGGAGTCCCTATCCGCGGGAAAAACTGTTTTTT. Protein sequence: CAWSPYPREKLFF. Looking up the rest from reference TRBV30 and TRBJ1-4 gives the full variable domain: SQTIHQWPATLVQPVGSPLSLECTVEGTSNPNLYWYRQAAGRGLQLLFYSVGIGQISSEVPQNLSASRPQDRQFILSSKKLLLSDSGFYLCAWSPYPREKLFFGSGTQLSVL.

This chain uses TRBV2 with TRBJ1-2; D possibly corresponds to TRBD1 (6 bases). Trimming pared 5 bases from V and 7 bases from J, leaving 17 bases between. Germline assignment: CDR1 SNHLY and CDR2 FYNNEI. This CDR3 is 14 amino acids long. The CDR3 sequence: CASSYLQGGGGYTF. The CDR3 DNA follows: TGTGCCAGCAGTTACCTACAGGGTGGAGGTGGCTACACCTTC.

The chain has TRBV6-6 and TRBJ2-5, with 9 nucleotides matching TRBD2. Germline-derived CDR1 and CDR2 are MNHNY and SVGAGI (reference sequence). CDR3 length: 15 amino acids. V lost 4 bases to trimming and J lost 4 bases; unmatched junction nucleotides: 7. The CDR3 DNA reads TGTGCCAGCAGTTCCCTCGGACTAGCGTCAGAGACCCAGTACTTC. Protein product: CASSSLGLASETQYF.

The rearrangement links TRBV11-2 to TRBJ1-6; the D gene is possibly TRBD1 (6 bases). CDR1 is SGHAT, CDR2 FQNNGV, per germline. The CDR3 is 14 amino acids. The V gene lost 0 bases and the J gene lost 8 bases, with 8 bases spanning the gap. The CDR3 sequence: CASSLEQGYSPLHF. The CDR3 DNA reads TGTGCCAGCAGCTTAGAACAGGGTTATTCACCCCTCCACTTT.

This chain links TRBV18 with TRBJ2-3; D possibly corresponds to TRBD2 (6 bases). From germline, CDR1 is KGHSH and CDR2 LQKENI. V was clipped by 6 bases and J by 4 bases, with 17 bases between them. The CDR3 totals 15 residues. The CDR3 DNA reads TGTGCCAGCTCGCGACTAGTTTGGAGCGCAGATACGCAGTATTTT. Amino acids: CASSRLVWSADTQYF.

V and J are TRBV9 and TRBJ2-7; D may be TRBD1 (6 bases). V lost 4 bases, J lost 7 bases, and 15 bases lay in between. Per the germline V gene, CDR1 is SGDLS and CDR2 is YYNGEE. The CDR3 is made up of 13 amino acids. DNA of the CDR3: TGTGCCAGCAGCTCTACCATTGGACAGGAGCAGTACTTC. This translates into CASSSTIGQEQYF. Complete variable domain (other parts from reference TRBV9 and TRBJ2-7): DSGVTQTPKHLITATGQRVTLRCSPRSGDLSVYWYQQSLDQGLQFLIQYYNGEERAKGNILERFSAQQFPDLHSELNLSSLELGDSALYFCASSSTIGQEQYFGPGTRLTVT.